The clone carrying this T cell receptor (beta chain) was seen at least ten times. Its antigen is undetermined. CDR3 length: 13 amino acids. The V gene's germline CDR1 is MNHNS and CDR2 SASEGT. Trimming cost V 5 bases and J 6 bases, with 14 bases left between them. Ophthalmopathic donors had moderate-to-severe activity, CAS ≥3 and NOSPECS ≥4, with disease that had lasted under 3 months. A volume of 9.5 to 10 ml of fresh peripheral blood supplied the PBMCs. Researchers took RNA transcripts and amplified TCR beta CDR3 regions from them. HTBI-primed RT-PCR formed the first round, and a multiplex PCR formed the second. TCRdb used MiXCR to reprocess the multiplex PCR reads, holding one entry per CDR3 protein. The sample records hundreds of thousands of distinct CDR3 sequences, approximately 15% being singletons. This entry is derived from a study of Graves' ophthalmopathy and Graves' hyperthyroidism. Study in general: Before any treatment was given, at initial diagnosis, peripheral blood was collected. Findings of the study overall: Most expanded clonotypes from thyroid (those above 0.001 frequency) were also found in blood.

The sequenced sample was blood. The receptor comes from a woman under 40 with Graves' ophthalmopathy. This sequence joins TRBV6-1 and TRBJ2-7; perhaps D is TRBD1 or TRBD2 (5 bases each). As DNA, the CDR3 is TGTGCCAGCAGTCTTTCAGGGACGGTCGAGCAGTACTTC. Encoded protein: CASSLSGTVEQYF.